These 13 T cell receptor beta chains originate from one sample sequenced in a study of neurological immune-mediated disorders. MiXCR, run by TCRdb on the 5' RACE reads, gives a single entry per CDR3 protein. Among 30,000 to 35,000 distinct CDR3 sequences, under 25% were seen once, and the ten largest hold less than 35%. Sequenced: CD4+ T cells from blood. The receptors stem from a man aged 45-65 years with HTLV-1-associated myelopathy (HAM/TSP).

This clonotype was seen repeatedly, ten times or more. The chain has TRBV5-1 and TRBJ2-1; TRBD1 matches at 9 bases. Looked up from germline, CDR1 is SGHRS and CDR2 is YFSETQ. The J segment lost 6 bases and the V segment lost 2 bases, leaving 3 bases of the junction unmatched. The CDR3 loop spans 14 amino acids. The CDR3 loop reads CASSLQGAVNEQFF. The CDR3 DNA reads as TGCGCCAGCAGCTTACAGGGGGCGGTCAATGAGCAGTTCTTC.

This clonotype has a handful of counts. This chain connects TRBV5-1 to TRBJ2-3; TRBD1 aligns across 7 bases. The CDR3 totals 14 residues. Unmatched junction bases numbered 5, after V lost 7 bases and J lost 0 bases. Germline assignment: CDR1 SGHRS and CDR2 YFSETQ. CDR3 in DNA: TGCGCCAGCGGGGACAGTAAAAGCACAGATACGCAGTATTTT. It translates to CASGDSKSTDTQYF.

There are many counts of this clonotype. The V call is TRBV12-3 or TRBV12-4, the J call TRBJ2-5; unclear D gene. The CDR3 is made up of 12 amino acids. The ends were cut back, 0 bases at V and 5 bases at J, with 4 bases in the middle. CDR3 sequence reads: CASSLARETQYF. DNA for the CDR3: TGTGCCAGCAGTTTAGCGAGGGAGACCCAGTACTTC.

This clonotype was counted at least ten times. This chain links TRBV20-1 with TRBJ2-3, with 10 bases identical to TRBD2. Trimming cost V 0 bases and J 11 bases; bases outside gene matches: 14. In germline, CDR1 is DFQATT, CDR2 SNEGSKA (reference sequence). The CDR3 is 16 amino acids. The CDR3 bases are TGCAGTGCTAGAGATCTCCTAGCGGGAGTACGGTCCGGGCAGTATTTT. This codes for CSARDLLAGVRSGQYF.

A few counts support this clonotype. The genes are TRBV7-6 and TRBJ1-4, with TRBD1 matching 8 bases. The V gene end was trimmed by 6 bases and the J gene end by 8 bases; junction bases not matched to a gene: 8. This CDR3 has 14 residues. Germline assignment: CDR1 SGHVS and CDR2 FNYEAQ. The CDR3 bases are TGTGCCAGCAGGGAGACAGGGGTTGGGGAAAAACTGTTTTTT. Translating it yields CASRETGVGEKLFF.

The sample holds many counts of this clonotype. This sequence joins TRBV7-2 and TRBJ2-5, with 13 positions matching TRBD2. Germline values: CDR1 SGHTA, CDR2 FQGNSA. The CDR3 extends over 16 amino acids. With 3 bases clipped from V and 5 bases from J, the junction kept 6 bases outside the gene matches. CDR3 DNA: TGTGCCAGCAGCTTGGGACTAGCGGGGAGAGGGGAGACCCAGTACTTC. The encoded protein is CASSLGLAGRGETQYF.

The chain links TRBV12-3 or TRBV12-4 to TRBJ2-3; no clear D. The ends were cut back, 5 bases at V and 1 base at J, with 16 bases in the middle. CDR3 length: 16 amino acids. The CDR3 coding sequence is TGTGCCAGCAGTCCATACGGCGAGACCGGCACAGATACGCAGTATTTT. Its protein product is CASSPYGETGTDTQYF.

This clonotype was picked up many times. The chain is built from TRBV7-9 and TRBJ2-7; the match to TRBD2 covers 7 bases. The trim removed 5 bases at V and 2 bases at J, leaving 6 bases unmatched. The CDR3 loop spans 14 amino acids. The germline V gene has CDR1 SEHNR and CDR2 FQNEAQ (reference sequence). The CDR3 DNA sequence: TGTGCCAGCAGCCGCGGGGGAGGGGCCTACGAGCAGTACTTC. It encodes CASSRGGGAYEQYF.

This clonotype was seen many times. The chain is built from TRBV7-2 and TRBJ2-3; unclear D gene. V dropped 5 bases and J dropped 14 bases, with 17 bases sitting between them. Germline lookup yields CDR1 SGHTA and CDR2 FQGNSA. The CDR3 consists of 12 residues. CDR3: CASSTGRWDPYF. The CDR3 DNA sequence: TGTGCCAGCAGCACCGGACGGTGGGATCCGTATTTT.

The DNA of the CDR3 is TGTGCCAGCAGCCAAGAGGCAACGGGAGGACCCTACGAGCAGTACTTC. As protein: CASSQEATGGPYEQYF. The J gene is TRBJ2-7, the V gene TRBV4-2, with 7 bases matching TRBD2. Per the germline V gene, CDR1 is LGHNA and CDR2 is YNFKEQ. The CDR3 loop spans 16 amino acids. V was pared by 0 bases and J by 2 bases, with 7 bases of the junction left unmatched.

This clonotype came up many times. The rearrangement links TRBV18 to TRBJ1-3, with D possibly matching TRBD1 (6 bases). From germline, CDR1 is KGHSH and CDR2 LQKENI. The V and J ends lost 3 bases and 0 bases respectively, with 9 bases between them. The CDR3 consists of 15 residues. The chain's CDR3 is CASSPRDNSGNTIYF. CDR3 bases: TGTGCCAGCTCACCCAGGGACAACTCTGGAAACACCATATATTTT.

The chain recombines TRBV20-1 with TRBJ1-3, with unresolved D. The CDR3 length is 13 residues. The ends were cut back, 5 bases at V and 0 bases at J, with 8 bases in the middle. Germline-derived CDR1 and CDR2 are DFQATT and SNEGSKA (reference sequence). The CDR3 region has the DNA TGCAGTGCTCTGTATCCCTCTGGAAACACCATATATTTT. Translating it yields CSALYPSGNTIYF.

The table lists this clonotype with many counts. The V and J genes are TRBV14 and TRBJ1-2; D gene unclear. Germline CDR1 reads SGHDN; CDR2 reads FVKESK. The CDR3 extends over 18 amino acids. V was cut by 0 bases and J by 4 bases, with 21 bases left in between. As DNA, the CDR3 is TGTGCCAGCAGCCAAGATCTTATAGCGGCCCGTCGGCCCTATGGCTACACCTTC. It encodes CASSQDLIAARRPYGYTF.